These T cell receptor beta chains were read from a single sample in a study. TCRdb redid the calling of the RT-PCR reads with MiXCR, one entry per CDR3 protein. The sample consists of about 700,000 distinct CDR3 sequences, 14% of them appearing once. The sequenced sample was memory CD4+ T cells from blood. These receptors originate from a female donor in good health, serving as a healthy control. The CDR3 runs from the conserved cysteine through the conserved F or W. A D gene is named only where the DNA matches it firmly. Size is stated for part of the rows, as once, few or many counts, or as a class when the clone is expanded.

j_call v_call clone_size d_call cdr3_aa cdr3_nt
TRBJ1-2 TRBV10-3 many TRBD1 CAISEDPGGNYGYTF TGTGCCATCAGTGAGGATCCAGGGGGCAACTATGGCTACACCTTC
TRBJ1-5 TRBV29-1 NA TRBD1 CSVAEDRGLDQPQHF TGCAGCGTTGCCGAAGACAGGGGGCTGGATCAGCCCCAGCATTTT
TRBJ1-2 TRBV19 few NA CASSIAGTNYGYTF TGTGCCAGTAGTATAGCCGGTACCAACTATGGCTACACCTTC
TRBJ2-7 TRBV20-1 NA TRBD2 CSAISGLAGVRVPNEQYF TGCAGTGCCATAAGTGGGCTAGCGGGAGTTAGGGTCCCAAACGAGCAGTACTTC
TRBJ1-2 TRBV5-1 many NA CASSQSGTAYGYTF TGCGCCAGCAGCCAATCCGGGACGGCCTATGGCTACACCTTC
TRBJ2-7 TRBV4-1 NA NA CASSHPPKGFHEQYF TGCGCCAGCAGCCACCCCCCGAAGGGGTTCCACGAGCAGTACTTC
TRBJ2-5 TRBV4-3 few TRBD1 CASSQGPGQGAETQYF TGCGCCAGCAGCCAAGGTCCGGGACAGGGGGCGGAGACCCAGTACTTC
TRBJ1-1 TRBV12-3/TRBV12-4 few NA CASSSRRTARRGTEAFF TGTGCCAGCAGTAGCCGCAGAACTGCCCGGAGGGGGACTGAAGCTTTCTTT
TRBJ1-2 TRBV5-1 NA NA CASSDQVPYGYTF TGCGCCAGCTCCGACCAGGTACCCTATGGCTACACCTTC
TRBJ2-2 TRBV5-1 few TRBD1 CASSSGDRDTGELFF TGCGCCAGCAGCTCAGGGGACAGGGACACCGGGGAGCTGTTTTTT
TRBJ2-5 TRBV18 few TRBD1 CASSPRTGNQETQYF TGTGCCAGCTCACCGCGGACAGGCAACCAAGAGACCCAGTACTTC
TRBJ1-2 TRBV12-3/TRBV12-4 many NA CASSGDSYYGYTF TGTGCCAGCAGTGGCGACAGCTACTATGGCTACACCTTC
TRBJ1-1 TRBV12-3/TRBV12-4 NA TRBD1 CASTLRDRGRTEAFF TGTGCCAGCACTCTTAGGGACAGGGGCCGCACTGAAGCTTTCTTT
TRBJ1-4 TRBV27 many NA CASSFGQANEKLFF TGTGCCAGCAGTTTCGGGCAGGCCAATGAAAAACTGTTTTTT
TRBJ2-1 TRBV29-1 many NA CSVRSQGNEQFF TGCAGCGTGAGGTCCCAAGGTAATGAGCAGTTCTTC
TRBJ2-7 TRBV7-9 NA TRBD1 CASSWGDRGEYF TGTGCCAGCAGCTGGGGCGACAGGGGCGAGTACTTC
TRBJ1-2 TRBV12-3/TRBV12-4 few NA CASSLERTYGYTF TGTGCCAGCAGTTTAGAGCGAACCTATGGCTACACCTTC
TRBJ2-1 TRBV11-2 many NA CASSFPSGAGYNEQFF TGTGCCAGCAGCTTTCCAAGCGGCGCTGGCTACAATGAGCAGTTCTTC
TRBJ2-3 TRBV7-9 few NA CASSLGTVTIGDTQYF TGTGCCAGCAGCTTAGGGACGGTAACTATAGGAGATACGCAGTATTTT
TRBJ2-7 TRBV20-1 few TRBD2 CSAHGGVSYEQYF TGCAGTGCCCATGGGGGGGTTTCCTACGAGCAGTACTTC
TRBJ1-5 TRBV7-9 few TRBD1 CASSVGLGTGGNQPQHF TGTGCCAGCAGCGTCGGATTAGGGACAGGGGGCAATCAGCCCCAGCATTTT
TRBJ1-6 TRBV5-5 NA NA CASSWGGSPLYF TGTGCCAGCAGCTGGGGAGGGTCACCCCTCTACTTT
TRBJ1-4 TRBV15 many NA CATRSEVEKLFF TGTGCCACCAGGTCGGAAGTTGAAAAACTGTTTTTT
TRBJ2-5 TRBV7-9 NA NA CASSPLKGGVGTQYF TGTGCCAGCAGCCCCCTGAAGGGGGGCGTCGGGACCCAGTACTTC
TRBJ2-3 TRBV2 few NA CASKDLGDTQYF TGTGCCAGCAAGGATTTGGGAGATACGCAGTATTTT
TRBJ2-5 TRBV28 NA NA CASRKGHQETQYF TGTGCCAGCAGAAAAGGGCACCAAGAGACCCAGTACTTC
TRBJ2-2 TRBV7-6 few NA CASSLDGGRSGELFF TGTGCCAGCAGCTTAGATGGGGGAAGATCCGGGGAGCTGTTTTTT
TRBJ1-6 TRBV12-3/TRBV12-4 NA NA CASSLGGELNSPLHF TGTGCCAGCAGTTTAGGGGGGGAGCTCAATTCACCCCTCCACTTT
TRBJ1-1 TRBV24-1 few NA CATRGRNTEAFF TGTGCCACCAGGGGACGGAACACTGAAGCTTTCTTT
TRBJ1-1 TRBV7-9 NA TRBD1 CASSRDRGSWAFF TGTGCCAGCAGTCGCGACAGGGGTTCGTGGGCTTTCTTT
TRBJ1-6 TRBV12-3/TRBV12-4 few NA CASSLDQGALSPLHF TGTGCCAGCAGTTTAGATCAGGGTGCTTTGTCACCCCTCCACTTT
TRBJ2-7 TRBV7-2 many NA CASSPPGSWVREQYF TGTGCCAGCAGCCCACCGGGGAGCTGGGTTAGAGAGCAGTACTTC
TRBJ2-7 TRBV6-6 few TRBD2 CASSRTSGVTYEQYF TGTGCCAGCAGTCGAACTAGCGGGGTGACCTACGAGCAGTACTTC
TRBJ1-6 TRBV3-1 many TRBD1 CASSQQPGTGVSPLHF TGTGCCAGCAGCCAACAGCCGGGGACAGGGGTCTCACCCCTCCACTTT
TRBJ1-1 TRBV12-3/TRBV12-4 NA NA CASSMREGTEAFF TGTGCCAGCAGTATGCGGGAAGGCACTGAAGCTTTCTTT
TRBJ1-2 TRBV4-3 NA NA CASSQEGTFGGYTF TGCGCCAGCAGCCAAGAGGGGACCTTTGGGGGCTACACCTTC
TRBJ2-7 TRBV14 few NA CASSQQLAYEQYF TGTGCCAGCAGCCAACAGCTCGCCTACGAGCAGTACTTC
TRBJ2-7 TRBV18 many TRBD1 CASSPAQGAEQYF TGTGCCAGCTCACCGGCACAGGGGGCCGAGCAGTACTTC
TRBJ1-6 TRBV7-2 NA TRBD1 CASSSRKAGGNSPLHF TGTGCCAGCAGCTCAAGAAAAGCAGGGGGTAATTCACCCCTCCACTTT
TRBJ1-2 TRBV7-2 few NA CASSLVSDNYGYTF TGTGCCAGCAGCTTAGTTTCGGATAACTATGGCTACACCTTC
TRBJ2-2 TRBV20-1 many TRBD2 CSARRGGSDTGELFF TGCAGTGCTAGGCGCGGCGGGAGTGACACCGGGGAGCTGTTTTTT
TRBJ1-5 TRBV28 NA TRBD1 CASSSRQGQFQPQHF TGTGCCAGCAGTTCCCGACAGGGACAATTTCAGCCCCAGCATTTT
TRBJ2-1 TRBV5-1 few TRBD2 CASTTRALAASYNEQFF TGCGCCAGCACCACCCGCGCCCTAGCGGCCTCCTACAATGAGCAGTTCTTC
TRBJ2-2 TRBV9 NA NA CASGLLTGELFF TGTGCCAGCGGGTTACTCACCGGGGAGCTGTTTTTT
TRBJ1-1 TRBV7-8 NA TRBD1 CASSLGTGGRPEAFF TGTGCCAGCAGCTTAGGTACAGGGGGCCGGCCTGAAGCTTTCTTT
TRBJ2-7 TRBV6-2/TRBV6-3 few NA CASSYSGTGQLREQYF TGTGCCAGCAGTTACTCGGGGACTGGCCAACTACGAGAGCAGTACTTC
TRBJ2-7 TRBV7-2 NA NA CASSWLESYEQYF TGTGCCAGCAGCTGGCTTGAGTCCTACGAGCAGTACTTC
TRBJ2-1 TRBV2 NA NA CASNGQRYNEQFF TGTGCCAGCAACGGACAACGGTACAATGAGCAGTTCTTC